The entry below describes one T cell receptor beta chain. The source of the sample is a study of control samples from healthy donors and cancer patients. Clones were read by immunoSEQ multiplex PCR, and TCRdb kept only the in-frame ones, dropping some. The sample lists 260,000 or so clones, almost 85% seen once, with 13% in the top ten. The source is a woman aged 60-75 years with lung cancer. The sequenced sample consisted of PBMCs.

CDR3 DNA sequence: TGCGCCAGCAGCTTGGATAGCGGGGGGGCATATGAGCAGTTCTTC. Translating gives CASSLDSGGAYEQFF. The rearrangement uses TRBV5-1 and TRBJ2-1, with TRBD2 identical over 11 bases. CDR3 length equals 15 residues. Germline V gene lookup returns CDR1 SGHRS and CDR2 YFSETQ. V shed 0 bases and J 8 bases; nucleotides not matched to a gene: 4.